This TCR beta chain comes out of a study of T cells in localized non-small cell lung cancer. Here immunoSEQ multiplex PCR was the method, and the copy in TCRdb shows in-frame clones only, minus some. The sample yields approximately 76,000 clones, 80% seen once. The V gene's germline CDR1 is GTSNPN and CDR2 SVGIG (reference sequence). This CDR3 has 13 residues. V dropped 5 bases and J dropped 4 bases, with 14 bases sitting between them. Material: peripheral blood, obtained before any cancer treatment. The V gene is TRBV30, the J gene TRBJ1-2; D not certain. The source of this sequence is a female donor over 55 with stage I lung adenocarcinoma. CDR3 sequence reads: CAWQSQTLYGYTF. The CDR3, as DNA: TGTGCCTGGCAGAGTCAAACCCTCTATGGCTACACCTTC.